The 23 T cell receptor beta chains below all came from one sample that was sequenced in a study of blood T cells in healthy people across ages. A second about 7 to 11 cycle PCR used barcoded and J-beta primers. MiXCR, applied by TCRdb to the 5' RACE reads, yields one record per CDR3 protein. The data show some 1.5 million distinct CDR3 sequences, 28% seen once. Sample: blood. These TCRs come from a woman aged 30 to 39 in good health.

In this sample, this clonotype turned up a few times. This chain joins TRBV5-6 and TRBJ2-5; D perhaps matches TRBD1 (6 bases). Germline CDR1 SGHDT, CDR2 YYEEEE. V was shortened by 0 bases and J by 2 bases, with 17 bases between the two germline ends. CDR3 size: 17 residues. The CDR3 region is CASSLVGGTFRQETQYF. For the CDR3, the DNA is TGTGCCAGCAGCTTGGTAGGGGGTACGTTCCGACAAGAGACCCAGTACTTC.

A remark on this clonotype: One base away lies a much larger clone, so this may be a sequencing read error. DNA for the CDR3: TGTGCCAGTAGTCAATTAGAATCTGGGGCCAACGCCCTGACTTTC. This codes for CASSQLESGANALTF. This chain links TRBV19 with TRBJ2-6, with a possible D match to TRBD1 (5 bases). The CDR3 runs to 15 residues. Germline V gives CDR1 LNHDA, CDR2 SQIVND (reference sequence).

This clonotype was detected once. This chain joins TRBV5-1 and TRBJ2-3; D gene ambiguous. Germline CDR1 reads SGHRS; CDR2 reads YFSETQ. The CDR3 runs 15 residues. Trimming removed 0 bases at V and 3 bases at J, with 11 bases between. CDR3 DNA sequence: TGCGCCAGCAGCTTGGTAGATCTCGGGACAGATACGCAGTATTTT. Translating gives CASSLVDLGTDTQYF.

This rearrangement joins TRBV5-1 to TRBJ2-2; possible D gene TRBD2, 6 bases. V was shortened by 0 bases and J by 2 bases, with 8 bases between the two germline ends. The CDR3 is 15 residues long. CDR1 is SGHRS, CDR2 YFSETQ, per germline. DNA of the CDR3: TGCGCCAGCAGCTTGGACGGGGGTAACACCGGGGAGCTGTTTTTT. Its translation: CASSLDGGNTGELFF.

This clonotype was seen a few times. The chain carries TRBV11-2 and TRBJ2-4; 8 bases are shared with TRBD2. The CDR3 extends over 15 amino acids. CDR1 is SGHAT and CDR2 is FQNNGV in the germline V gene. V trimming: 5 bases; J trimming: 13 bases; junction bases outside the gene matches: 16. This CDR3 is CASSQTIGGVNEQYF. The CDR3 DNA reads as TGTGCCAGCAGCCAGACTATCGGGGGGGTCAATGAGCAGTACTTC.

This clonotype has a single count. The chain combines TRBV7-3 with TRBJ2-1; D perhaps matches TRBD1 (6 bases). V lost 4 bases and J lost 7, with 11 bases in between. The CDR3 is made up of 13 amino acids. Germline values: CDR1 SGHTA, CDR2 FQGTGA. The CDR3 loop is CASSYTTGNEQFF. Written as DNA, the CDR3 is TGTGCCAGCAGCTACACGACAGGTAATGAGCAGTTCTTC.

The chain has TRBV20-1 and TRBJ2-5, with 10 positions matching TRBD2. Looked up from germline, CDR1 is DFQATT and CDR2 is SNEGSKA (reference sequence). The trim removed 3 bases at V and 11 bases at J, leaving 12 bases unmatched. This CDR3 region has 14 residues. CDR3 sequence: CSASKREGQDEQYF. The CDR3 nucleotides read TGCAGTGCTAGTAAGCGGGAGGGCCAGGATGAGCAGTACTTC.

Only a few counts were recorded for this clonotype. The V and J genes are TRBV5-6 and TRBJ2-3; 12 bases align to TRBD1. After removal of 3 bases from V and 3 bases from J, the junction contained 11 bases not matched to a gene. The CDR3 is 18 amino acids. In germline, CDR1 is SGHDT, CDR2 YYEEEE. The CDR3 here is CASSSSGTGGESTDTQYF. The CDR3 nucleotides read TGTGCCAGCAGCTCTTCCGGGACAGGGGGCGAGTCGACAGATACGCAGTATTTT. Drawing the rest from reference TRBV5-6 and TRBJ2-3, the complete variable domain is DAGVTQSPTHLIKTRGQQVTLRCSPKSGHDTVSWYQQALGQGPQFIFQYYEEEERQRGNFPDRFSGHQFPNYSSELNVNALLLGDSALYLCASSSSGTGGESTDTQYFGPGTRLTVL.

The chain uses TRBV27 and TRBJ2-7; TRBD2 agrees at 10 bases. Per the germline V gene, CDR1 is MNHEY and CDR2 is SMNVEV (reference sequence). The CDR3 runs to 15 residues. The ends lost 4 bases at V and 4 bases at J; junction bases unmatched: 7. The CDR3 protein is CASSSTSGTAYEQYF. Written as DNA, the CDR3 is TGTGCCAGCAGTTCAACTAGCGGGACGGCTTACGAGCAGTACTTC.

This chain connects TRBV7-9 to TRBJ2-2; TRBD1 matches 7 bases. The CDR3 consists of 20 residues. Germline CDR1 and CDR2: SEHNR and FQNEAQ (reference sequence). The V and J ends lost 0 bases and 5 bases, in that order; junction bases with no gene match: 18. The CDR3 reads CASSLARIGGAVVRTGELFF. The CDR3, as DNA: TGTGCCAGCAGCTTAGCGCGAATAGGGGGCGCCGTCGTGAGGACCGGGGAGCTGTTTTTT.

This clonotype was counted only a few times. One end of the junction is discordant with germline, which a read error may explain. The rearrangement uses TRBV5-1 and TRBJ2-5, with D maybe TRBD1 (6 bases). Germline assignment: CDR1 SGHRS and CDR2 YFSETQ. The CDR3 is 14 residues long. CDR3 in amino acids: CANSFPDRQETQYF. CDR3 nucleotides: TGCGCCAACAGCTTCCCGGACAGACAAGAGACCCAGTACTTC. Filled out from reference TRBV5-1 and TRBJ2-5, the complete variable domain reads KAGVTQTPRYLIKTRGQQVTLSCSPISGHRSVSWYQQTPGQGLQFLFEYFSETQRNKGNFPGRFSGRQFSNSRSEMNVSTLELGDSALYLCANSFPDRQETQYFGPGTRLLVL.

The chain links TRBV5-5 to TRBJ2-7; D call uncertain. The CDR3 extends over 12 amino acids. Germline V gene sequence: CDR1 SGHKS, CDR2 YYEKEE (reference sequence). Trimming took 4 bases from V and 4 from J, leaving 9 bases between them. The CDR3 sequence: CASSDRIYEQYV. The DNA for the CDR3 is TGTGCCAGCAGCGATCGGATTTACGAGCAGTACGTC.

This clonotype came up a few times. The V gene is TRBV5-1, the J gene TRBJ2-3; TRBD1 is a possible D gene (5 bases). Trimming left V 4 bases short and J 2 bases short, with 14 bases between. This CDR3 has 15 amino acids. Germline assignment: CDR1 SGHRS and CDR2 YFSETQ. CDR3 protein: CASSLNRRNTDTQYF. As DNA, the CDR3 is TGCGCCAGCAGCCTTAACAGGAGAAACACAGATACGCAGTATTTT.

The J gene is TRBJ1-1, the V gene TRBV6-2 or TRBV6-3; the D is unclear. V was shortened by 2 bases and J by 4 bases, with 11 bases between the two germline ends. The CDR3 extends over 14 amino acids. Per the germline V gene, CDR1 is MNHEY and CDR2 is SVGEGT. The CDR3, as DNA: TGTGCCAGCAGTTACCTGGGGTCGAGCACTGAAGCTTTCTTT. The encoded protein is CASSYLGSSTEAFF.

This clonotype has ten or more counts. The chain couples TRBV6-2 or TRBV6-3 to TRBJ1-2; D is uncertain. This CDR3 spans 12 amino acids. V was cut by 2 bases and J by 4 bases, with 5 bases left in between. In germline, CDR1 is MNHEY, CDR2 SVGEGT. CDR3 sequence (DNA): TGTGCCAGCAGTTACCGCCTCTATGGCTACACCTTC. Protein product: CASSYRLYGYTF.

Only a few counts were recorded for this clonotype. The chain combines TRBV4-1 with TRBJ1-1; D remains ambiguous. The CDR3 covers 14 residues. CDR1 MGHRA and CDR2 YSYEKL come from the germline V gene. The V end lost 4 bases, the J end lost 1 base, and 10 bases lay between the germline ends. CDR3 sequence reads: CASSRQHRNTEAFF. The CDR3 region has the DNA TGCGCCAGCAGCCGACAACATAGGAACACTGAAGCTTTCTTT.

There are many counts of this clonotype. The CDR3: CSVVQPSATYEQYF. The DNA for the CDR3 is TGCAGCGTTGTCCAACCTAGCGCAACCTACGAGCAGTACTTC. The chain uses TRBV29-1 and TRBJ2-7; tentative D call: TRBD2 (6 bases). CDR3 length: 14 amino acids. Germline-derived CDR1 and CDR2 are SQVTM and ANQGSEA. V was pared by 4 bases and J by 2 bases, with 15 bases between.

The chain combines TRBV12-3 or TRBV12-4 with TRBJ2-1, with D possibly TRBD2 on 6 matching bases. Trimming stripped 2 bases from V and 8 bases from J, with 10 bases between. This CDR3 region has 13 residues. CDR3 amino acids: CASSLRAGYEQFF. CDR3 coding DNA: TGTGCCAGCAGTTTACGGGCGGGATATGAGCAGTTCTTC.

The V and J genes are TRBV18 and TRBJ2-2; no firm D call. In germline, CDR1 is KGHSH, CDR2 LQKENI. The CDR3 has 14 residues. The germline V and J ends were trimmed by 2 bases and 2 bases, with 6 bases remaining between them. The DNA for the CDR3 is TGTGCCAGCTCACCATGGGGTAACACCGGGGAGCTGTTTTTT. Amino acid sequence: CASSPWGNTGELFF. The full variable domain, rest sourced from reference TRBV18 and TRBJ2-2, is NAGVMQNPRHLVRRRGQEARLRCSPMKGHSHVYWYRQLPEEGLKFMVYLQKENIIDESGMPKERFSAEFPKEGPSILRIQQVVRGDSAAYFCASSPWGNTGELFFGEGSRLTVL.

This chain uses TRBV20-1 with TRBJ1-5; 7 bases agree with TRBD1. The CDR3 has 18 residues. After removal of 1 base from V and 1 base from J, the junction contained 13 bases not matched to a gene. Germline CDR1 and CDR2: DFQATT and SNEGSKA (reference sequence). The CDR3 here is CSARVRQGSSGSNQPQHF. In DNA, the CDR3 is TGCAGTGCTAGAGTAAGACAGGGTAGCAGTGGGAGCAATCAGCCCCAGCATTTT.

In the case of this clonotype: The junction departs from germline at one end; a sequencing error may be responsible. The chain employs TRBV5-5 and TRBJ2-6, with 7 bases matching TRBD2. Germline V gene lookup returns CDR1 SGHKS and CDR2 YYEKEE (reference sequence). CDR3 length equals 17 residues. CDR3 loop: CVSSLGGRINSANVLTF. Here the CDR3 DNA reads TGTGTCAGCAGCTTGGGAGGGAGGATTAACTCGGCCAACGTCCTGACTTTC.

The V call is TRBV3-1, the J call TRBJ1-1; a weak D match, TRBD1 (5 bases). V lost 1 base to trimming and J lost 11 bases, with 14 bases between them. This CDR3 comprises 13 residues. Germline V lookup: CDR1 LGHDT, CDR2 YNNKEL (reference sequence). This CDR3 is CASSQARQLEAFF. The CDR3, as DNA: TGTGCCAGCAGCCAAGCCCGACAGCTTGAGGCTTTCTTT.

This clonotype was detected a few times. V usage is TRBV25-1 and J usage is TRBJ2-7; D remains ambiguous. Trimming cost V 6 bases and J 0 bases, with 12 bases left between them. CDR1 is MGHDK, CDR2 SYGVNS, per germline. CDR3 size: 14 residues. CDR3 DNA sequence: TGTGCCAGCAGCGGTTGGCGGAGCTCCTACGAGCAGTACTTC. Its translation is CASSGWRSSYEQYF.